The 8 T cell receptor beta chains reported below all come from one sample, sequenced in a study of identical twins. MiXCR, run by TCRdb on the 5' RACE reads, gives a single entry per CDR3 protein. The sample lists hundreds of thousands of distinct CDR3 sequences; roughly 18% were seen once. These data were also filed under a second study, of T cells expressing NK-cell markers.

The specimen was PBMCs. The origin of the receptors is a woman younger than 35 in good health.

In this sample, this clonotype turned up many times. The rearrangement uses TRBV12-3 or TRBV12-4 and TRBJ2-7; maybe TRBD1 (6 bases). Deletions cut 6 bases from V and 6 bases from J, with 12 bases between. CDR3 length equals 12 residues. CDR3 residues: CASSPTGSEQYF. The CDR3, as DNA: TGTGCCAGCAGCCCAACAGGGTCCGAGCAGTACTTC.

The genes are TRBV20-1 and TRBJ2-7; possible D gene TRBD2, 6 bases. The V gene's germline CDR1 is DFQATT and CDR2 SNEGSKA (reference sequence). CDR3 size: 13 residues. The V end was cut by 1 base, the J end by 4 bases, with 11 bases between. The CDR3: CSARAVSGYEQYF. The CDR3 region has the DNA TGCAGTGCTAGAGCGGTTAGCGGTTACGAGCAGTACTTC.

This clonotype has more than one count but fewer than ten. The chain combines TRBV11-2 with TRBJ2-7, with D hard to call. CDR3 length: 14 amino acids. V was shortened by 2 bases and J by 0 bases, with 8 bases between the two germline ends. Germline CDR1 SGHAT, CDR2 FQNNGV. The CDR3 DNA reads as TGTGCCAGCAGCTTACGGATAAGCTCCTACGAGCAGTACTTC. Its protein is CASSLRISSYEQYF.

The CDR3 DNA is TGTGCCAGCAGGAGGGGGTACACTGAAGCTTTCTTT. Amino acid sequence: CASRRGYTEAFF. The chain recombines TRBV27 with TRBJ1-1; maybe TRBD1 (6 bases). Germline CDR1 MNHEY, CDR2 SMNVEV (reference sequence). The germline V and J ends were trimmed by 6 bases and 3 bases, with 8 bases remaining between them. There are 12 residues in the CDR3.

This rearrangement joins TRBV7-2 to TRBJ2-7; no definite D call. There are 13 residues in the CDR3. V lost 2 bases to trimming and J lost 2 bases, with 7 bases between them. CDR1 is SGHTA and CDR2 is FQGNSA in the germline V gene. CDR3 sequence reads: CASSLLKAYEQYF. CDR3 nucleotide sequence: TGTGCCAGCAGCTTACTTAAGGCCTACGAGCAGTACTTC.

This clonotype occurred a few times. The chain is built from TRBV12-3 or TRBV12-4 and TRBJ2-7; possibly TRBD1 or TRBD2 for D (5 bases each). V lost 5 bases, J lost 7 bases, and 15 bases lay in between. The CDR3 consists of 13 residues. This chain's CDR3 is CASSAAGTDEQYF. In nucleotides, the CDR3 is TGTGCCAGCAGTGCCGCAGGGACGGATGAGCAGTACTTC.

This clonotype was observed a handful of times. The V call is TRBV12-3 or TRBV12-4, the J call TRBJ1-1, with a tentative D call TRBD1 (5 bases). Trimming took off 6 bases at V and 1 base at J, with 15 bases between the two ends. CDR3 length: 15 residues. The CDR3 DNA follows: TGTGCCAGCAGAGACGCCGGGACGGGGAACACTGAAGCTTTCTTT. Protein: CASRDAGTGNTEAFF.

The chain carries TRBV11-1 and TRBJ2-4, with TRBD1 matching 12 bases. The CDR3 has 19 amino acids. V lost 5 bases to trimming and J lost 2 bases; unmatched junction nucleotides: 13. Germline loops: CDR1 SGHAT, CDR2 FQDESV (reference sequence). The CDR3 bases are TGTGCCAGCAGCGCCCCGGGACAGGGGGCACCCTTGACCAAAAACATTCAGTACTTC. Translating gives CASSAPGQGAPLTKNIQYF.